The 16 T cell receptor beta chains given below trace back to one sample, sequenced in a study of Graves' ophthalmopathy and Graves' hyperthyroidism (dated 2018 in TCRdb). This sample was sequenced with an Illumina HiSeq 2000. For repertoire sequencing, the TCR beta CDR3 regions were amplified from RNA transcripts. The first round was an RT-PCR using HTBI primers with the Qiagen OneStep RT-PCR kit, and this first round was followed by a second-round multiplex PCR, then size selection and purification. TCRdb ran its own pipeline on the public reads, namely fastp trimming at Q25 and MiXCR clone calling, and kept in-frame beta chains. Each record represents a unique CDR3 protein, reported with the most common genes and DNA among its rows. For this sample the table gives some 1.1 million distinct CDR3 sequences, of which about two fifths were detected only once. The top ten clones comprise approximately 12% of the sample.

Sequencing was done on a sample of peripheral blood or thyroid tissue (not recorded which). These receptors came from an adult man with Graves' hyperthyroidism.

V usage is TRBV25-1 and J usage is TRBJ2-1; 10 bases are shared with TRBD1. Germline V gene sequence: CDR1 MGHDK, CDR2 SYGVNS. The CDR3 contains 16 residues. With 5 bases clipped from V and 4 bases from J, the junction kept 8 bases outside the gene matches. CDR3 residues: CASSQTRDRGYNEQFF. The CDR3 DNA reads as TGTGCCAGCAGTCAGACCCGGGACAGGGGTTACAATGAGCAGTTCTTC.

J is TRBJ1-4 and V is TRBV29-1; tentatively, D is TRBD1 (6 bases). This CDR3 is 15 amino acids long. Trimming shortened V by 6 bases and J by 4 bases, and 18 bases separated the two germline ends. Germline V gene sequence: CDR1 SQVTM, CDR2 ANQGSEA. CDR3: CSVPITGYGNEKLFF. The CDR3 DNA reads as TGCAGCGTACCAATTACAGGGTATGGTAATGAAAAACTGTTTTTT.

This sequence joins TRBV19 and TRBJ2-2, with D possibly TRBD1 on 6 matching bases. Germline V lookup: CDR1 LNHDA, CDR2 SQIVND (reference sequence). CDR3 length: 16 residues. Trimming pared 7 bases from V and 0 bases from J, leaving 15 bases between. The CDR3 DNA reads TGTGCCAGTACCAAACAGGCAGGGGCGAACACCGGGGAGCTGTTTTTT. Translating gives CASTKQAGANTGELFF.

This clonotype was detected only a few times. The chain combines TRBV12-3 or TRBV12-4 with TRBJ1-2; the match to TRBD1 covers 7 bases. V lost 5 bases, J lost 2 bases, and 11 bases stayed unmatched. This CDR3 comprises 16 residues. CDR3 coding DNA: TGTGCCAGCAGTAGCGCCGACAGGGTACACAACTATGGCTACACCTTC. It codes for CASSSADRVHNYGYTF.

This clonotype was detected only a few times. The rearrangement uses TRBV7-9 and TRBJ2-3, with D uncertain. Germline V gene sequence: CDR1 SEHNR, CDR2 FQNEAQ (reference sequence). Trimming left V 6 bases short and J 3 bases short, with 7 bases between. The CDR3 contains 12 residues. CDR3 amino acids: CASRDSTDTQYF. CDR3 DNA: TGTGCCAGCAGAGATTCAACAGATACGCAGTATTTT. Combining the CDR3 with reference TRBV7-9 and TRBJ2-3 gives the whole variable domain DTGVSQNPRHKITKRGQNVTFRCDPISEHNRLYWYRQTLGQGPEFLTYFQNEAQLEKSRLLSDRFSAERPKGSFSTLEIQRTEQGDSAMYLCASRDSTDTQYFGPGTRLTVL.

The V call is TRBV7-6, the J call TRBJ2-5; 10 bases fit TRBD1. The CDR3 contains 18 residues. With 5 bases clipped from V and 4 bases from J, the junction kept 16 bases outside the gene matches. Germline-derived CDR1 and CDR2 are SGHVS and FNYEAQ. The CDR3 coding sequence is TGTGCCAGCAGCCCCTACACCGGGACAGGGGTGGCGGGAGAGACCCAGTACTTC. It is translated as CASSPYTGTGVAGETQYF. The entire variable domain, with the rest obtained from reference TRBV7-6 and TRBJ2-5, is as follows: GAGVSQSPRYKVTKRGQDVALRCDPISGHVSLYWYRQALGQGPEFLTYFNYEAQQDKSGLPNDRFSAERPEGSISTLTIQRTEQRDSAMYRCASSPYTGTGVAGETQYFGPGTRLLVL.

This clonotype was seen ten or more times. The genes are TRBV15 and TRBJ1-5, with 7 bases matching TRBD1. The J segment lost 7 bases and the V segment lost 7 bases, leaving 10 bases of the junction unmatched. This CDR3 comprises 14 residues. From germline, CDR1 is LNHNV and CDR2 YYDKDF (reference sequence). CDR3 region: CATNAYQGDQPQHF. The CDR3 DNA reads as TGTGCCACCAACGCCTACCAGGGGGACCAGCCCCAGCATTTT.

The chain combines TRBV5-6 with TRBJ2-7; no clear D gene. The CDR3 runs to 15 residues. Trimming stripped 5 bases from V and 1 base from J, with 16 bases between. Germline V gives CDR1 SGHDT, CDR2 YYEEEE. The CDR3 here is CASSFEIKTSYEQYF. The DNA for the CDR3 is TGTGCCAGCAGTTTTGAGATTAAGACTTCCTACGAGCAGTACTTC. Supplemented by reference TRBV5-6 and TRBJ2-7, the full variable domain reads DAGVTQSPTHLIKTRGQQVTLRCSPKSGHDTVSWYQQALGQGPQFIFQYYEEEERQRGNFPDRFSGHQFPNYSSELNVNALLLGDSALYLCASSFEIKTSYEQYFGPGTRLTVT.

The V call is TRBV2, the J call TRBJ2-2; TRBD1 aligns across 9 bases. V shed 3 bases and J 6 bases; nucleotides not matched to a gene: 5. Germline-derived CDR1 and CDR2 are SNHLY and FYNNEI. The CDR3 totals 15 residues. The CDR3 reads CASSDVGQGSGELFF. The DNA for the CDR3 is TGTGCCAGCAGTGATGTTGGACAGGGGTCCGGGGAGCTGTTTTTT.

In this sample, this clonotype turned up many times. The genes are TRBV7-9 and TRBJ1-6; D unclear. CDR3 length: 13 residues. CDR1 is SEHNR and CDR2 is FQNEAQ in the germline V gene (reference sequence). Trimming shortened V by 3 bases and J by 6 bases, and 6 bases separated the two germline ends. The CDR3 nucleotides are TGTGCCAGCAGCTTTGACCCTAATTCACCCCTCCACTTT. This sequence encodes CASSFDPNSPLHF.

This clonotype was seen repeatedly, ten times or more. J is TRBJ2-5 and V is TRBV6-5; the match to TRBD1 covers 9 bases. V shed 6 bases and J 9 bases; nucleotides not matched to a gene: 11. The CDR3 has 14 residues. Per germline, CDR1 MNHEY and CDR2 SVGAGI. The CDR3 sequence is CASSVTGGGMAQYF. The CDR3 DNA follows: TGTGCCAGCAGCGTGACAGGGGGTGGGATGGCCCAGTACTTC.

The CDR3 DNA follows: TGTGCCAGCAGTGACTTCCCAGAAGCTTTCTTT. This translates into CASSDFPEAFF. This sequence joins TRBV25-1 and TRBJ1-1; D is uncertain. The CDR3 is 11 residues long. Between the trimmed V and J ends, which lost 3 bases and 8 bases, there was a span of 7 bases. Germline CDR1 is MGHDK and CDR2 is SYGVNS.

The J gene is TRBJ1-1, the V gene TRBV12-3 or TRBV12-4, with 9 bases fitting TRBD1. The CDR3 extends over 17 amino acids. V lost 5 bases to trimming and J lost 0 bases; unmatched junction nucleotides: 10. CDR3 residues: CASSPPGQGLLNTEAFF. CDR3 DNA sequence: TGTGCCAGCAGTCCTCCGGGACAGGGTCTGTTGAACACTGAAGCTTTCTTT.

This clonotype was observed many times. The genes are TRBV24-1 and TRBJ1-1; the D gene is possibly TRBD1 (5 bases). The CDR3 runs to 13 residues. V gave up 3 bases and J gave up 10 bases, with 14 bases separating them. Germline loops: CDR1 KGHDR, CDR2 SFDVKD. The CDR3 sequence: CATSDEAGLSAFF. CDR3 DNA: TGTGCCACCAGTGATGAGGCAGGGCTTTCAGCTTTCTTT.

The chain links TRBV10-3 to TRBJ2-7; 9 bases are shared with TRBD2. The CDR3 is 13 amino acids. Germline CDR1 reads ENHRY; CDR2 reads SYGVKD. With V trimmed by 8 bases and J by 7 bases, 9 bases remained unmatched. In nucleotides, the CDR3 is TGTGCCATCGCGGGGCGGGAGGGGTTTGAGCAGTACTTC. It translates to CAIAGREGFEQYF.

This clonotype has a count of ten or more. The J gene is TRBJ1-1, the V gene TRBV7-8; TRBD1 matches at 9 bases. Germline V CDR1 and CDR2: SGHVS, FQNEAQ. The CDR3 totals 14 residues. V was clipped by 4 bases and J by 3 bases; unmatched bases: 3. DNA for the CDR3: TGTGCCAGCAGCTGGGACAGGGTCGACACTGAAGCTTTCTTT. The encoded protein is CASSWDRVDTEAFF.